The 30 T cell receptor beta chains below were found in one sample sequenced in a study of identifying expanded T cells in peripheral blood. The assay was immunoSEQ multiplex PCR, and TCRdb's table has in-frame clones only and misses some. The sample includes 70,000 to 100,000 clones, more than 75% of them seen just once. The sequenced material came from blood. The receptors come from a person aged 18-69 years in good health.

The count of this clone is one. This chain connects TRBV5-4 to TRBJ2-2; 12 bases line up with TRBD1. V shed 4 bases and J 4 bases; nucleotides not matched to a gene: 5. This CDR3 spans 16 amino acids. The germline gives CDR1 SGHNT, CDR2 YYREEE (reference sequence). In nucleotides, the CDR3 is TGTGCCAGCAGCCAGGGACAGGGGGCCGGCACCGGGGAGCTGTTTTTT. This sequence encodes CASSQGQGAGTGELFF.

CDR3: CASRIKRTDTQYF. CDR3 bases: TGTGCCAGTCGGATCAAACGCACAGATACGCAGTATTTT. The chain joins TRBV6-5 to TRBJ2-3; D not resolved. The V gene lost 9 bases and the J gene lost 1 base, with 11 bases spanning the gap. The germline gives CDR1 MNHEY, CDR2 SVGAGI. This CDR3 spans 13 amino acids.

This clone has a single count. The chain recombines TRBV7-2 with TRBJ2-5, with D tentatively TRBD1 or TRBD2 (7 bases each). Trimming took off 1 base at V and 5 bases at J, with 20 bases between the two ends. Germline V gene sequence: CDR1 SGHTA, CDR2 FQGNSA. The length of the CDR3 is 17 residues. CDR3 loop: CASSLDLPGGGIETQYF. The CDR3 nucleotides are TGTGCCAGCAGCTTAGACCTACCAGGGGGAGGGATCGAGACCCAGTACTTC.

The chain uses TRBV7-2 and TRBJ1-4; D gene uncertain. Trimming removed 1 base at V and 5 bases at J, with 5 bases between. Germline V gene sequence: CDR1 SGHTA, CDR2 FQGNSA. This CDR3 is built from 13 residues. As DNA, the CDR3 is TGTGCCAGCAGCTTAGGTGGAAATGAAAAACTGTTTTTT. This codes for CASSLGGNEKLFF.

The chain has TRBV6-5 and TRBJ2-3; D is uncertain. The germline V and J ends were trimmed by 0 bases and 4 bases, with 5 bases remaining between them. This CDR3 spans 13 amino acids. Per germline, CDR1 MNHEY and CDR2 SVGAGI. The CDR3 sequence: CASSYSRSDTQYF. The CDR3 bases are TGTGCCAGCAGTTACTCCAGGTCAGATACGCAGTATTTT.

The V and J genes are TRBV29-1 and TRBJ1-1; TRBD1 agrees at 7 bases. The CDR3 sequence is 14 residues long. V shed 5 bases, J shed 7 bases, and the junction held 13 bases outside the gene matches. CDR1 and CDR2 (germline): SQVTM, ANQGSEA. The CDR3 DNA follows: TGCAGCGTTAGGGCGACAGGGACCTCCGGTGAAGCTTTCTTT. Translated: CSVRATGTSGEAFF. The variable domain in full, with the rest retrieved from reference TRBV29-1 and TRBJ1-1, is SAVISQKPSRDICQRGTSLTIQCQVDSQVTMMFWYRQQPGQSLTLIATANQGSEATYESGFVIDKFPISRPNLTFSTLTVSNMSPEDSSIYLCSVRATGTSGEAFFGQGTRLTVV.

The V call is TRBV5-1, the J call TRBJ2-5, with 8 bases lining up with TRBD2. Germline V lookup: CDR1 SGHRS, CDR2 YFSETQ. The ends lost 0 bases at V and 5 bases at J; junction bases unmatched: 18. The CDR3 covers 19 residues. The CDR3 loop reads CASSLVGNSGVVPGETQYF. The CDR3 DNA reads as TGCGCCAGCAGCTTGGTGGGTAATAGCGGGGTCGTCCCCGGGGAGACCCAGTACTTC.

The rearrangement joins TRBV11-2 to TRBJ2-1; D is undetermined. Trimming cost V 5 bases and J 6 bases, with 5 bases left between them. The CDR3 is 11 amino acids. Germline V lookup: CDR1 SGHAT, CDR2 FQNNGV. The CDR3 loop reads CASSLTNEQFF. The DNA for the CDR3 is TGTGCCAGCAGCCTGACCAATGAGCAGTTCTTC.

The chain joins TRBV4-3 to TRBJ2-5; D perhaps matches TRBD1 (6 bases). Germline V CDR1 and CDR2: LGHNA, YSLEER. The CDR3 spans 13 residues. Trimming removed 2 bases from V and 3 bases from J, with 7 bases in between. CDR3 DNA: TGCGCCAGCAGCCAACACAGGGAAGAGACCCAGTACTTC. It encodes CASSQHREETQYF.

The chain recombines TRBV7-9 with TRBJ2-7; D unresolved. The ends were cut back, 2 bases at V and 5 bases at J, with 13 bases in the middle. Germline CDR1 is SEHNR and CDR2 is FQNEAQ (reference sequence). There are 14 residues in the CDR3. The CDR3 nucleotides are TGTGCCAGCAGCTTATCAGTCGGAGTCGACGAGCAGTACTTC. Encoded protein: CASSLSVGVDEQYF.

V and J are TRBV7-2 and TRBJ1-5; D ambiguous. Trimming shortened V by 3 bases and J by 3 bases, and 9 bases separated the two germline ends. Per germline, CDR1 SGHTA and CDR2 FQGNSA. This CDR3 region has 14 residues. CDR3 coding DNA: TGTGCCAGCAGCTTCCAGGCCTCCAATCAGCCCCAGCATTTT. Translation gives CASSFQASNQPQHF.

The rearrangement uses TRBV18 and TRBJ2-7; D unresolved. CDR3 length: 14 amino acids. In germline, CDR1 is KGHSH, CDR2 LQKENI. V gave up 5 bases and J gave up 0 bases, with 11 bases separating them. The chain's CDR3 is CASSKAESSYEQYF. In DNA form, the CDR3 reads TGTGCCAGCTCAAAGGCGGAGAGCTCCTACGAGCAGTACTTC.

The chain combines TRBV6-1 with TRBJ1-2, with TRBD1 as a possible D gene (5 bases). This CDR3 contains 14 residues. V lost 11 bases and J 2 bases, leaving 18 bases between the germline ends. Germline loops: CDR1 MNHNS, CDR2 SASEGT. For the CDR3, the DNA is TGTGCCGGCTCCCTTGGGGGATTAAACTATGGCTACACCTTC. Its translation: CAGSLGGLNYGYTF.

The CDR3 region has the DNA TGTGCCAGCAGCCACAGGACGAACACTGAAGCTTTCTTT. Encoded protein: CASSHRTNTEAFF. The rearrangement joins TRBV11-2 to TRBJ1-1; perhaps TRBD1 as D (5 bases). Trimming took off 5 bases at V and 1 base at J, with 8 bases between the two ends. The CDR3 sequence is 13 residues long. Per the germline V gene, CDR1 is SGHAT and CDR2 is FQNNGV.

The chain carries TRBV10-1 and TRBJ2-7, with D unclear. The V end was cut by 7 bases, the J end by 2 bases, with 18 bases between. The CDR3 is 15 amino acids. Germline CDR1 is WNHNN and CDR2 is SYGVQD (reference sequence). In DNA, the CDR3 is TGCGCCAGCACCAACCACCAAGGAAGGGCCTACGAGCAGTACTTC. It translates to CASTNHQGRAYEQYF.

The rearrangement links TRBV7-6 to TRBJ2-1, with 12 bases that match TRBD2. Germline lookup yields CDR1 SGHVS and CDR2 FNYEAQ. The CDR3 is 14 amino acids. The V segment lost 4 bases and the J segment 7 bases; nucleotides outside the gene matches: 2. DNA for the CDR3: TGTGCCAGCAGCTCTGGGACTAGCGGGAATGAGCAGTTCTTC. It encodes CASSSGTSGNEQFF.

The chain carries TRBV30 and TRBJ2-7; D possibly corresponds to TRBD1 (5 bases). In germline, CDR1 is GTSNPN, CDR2 SVGIG (reference sequence). Trimming took 0 bases from V and 7 from J, leaving 13 bases between them. CDR3 length: 13 amino acids. CDR3 bases: TGTGCCTGGAGTGTACCCCCAGGGTATGAGCAGTACTTC. It codes for CAWSVPPGYEQYF.

This chain joins TRBV7-8 and TRBJ2-1; 10 positions agree with TRBD2. Looked up from germline, CDR1 is SGHVS and CDR2 is FQNEAQ. The CDR3 sequence is 13 residues long. V was clipped by 9 bases and J by 6 bases; unmatched bases: 5. The DNA of the CDR3 is TGTGCCAGTGGACTAGCGGATTTCAATGAGCAGTTCTTC. Its protein product is CASGLADFNEQFF.

This clone has a handful of counts. Here the CDR3 reads CASSHYKAEQETQYF. The CDR3 DNA follows: TGTGCCAGCAGCCACTACAAGGCAGAACAAGAGACCCAGTACTTC. V gene TRBV11-1 combines with J gene TRBJ2-5; D is unclear. The CDR3 runs 15 residues. V dropped 5 bases and J dropped 2 bases, with 15 bases sitting between them. Germline lookup yields CDR1 SGHAT and CDR2 FQDESV (reference sequence).

This sequence joins TRBV5-6 and TRBJ2-6; no reliable D call. V was clipped by 4 bases and J by 4 bases, with 15 bases between them. The V gene's germline CDR1 is SGHDT and CDR2 YYEEEE. CDR3 length equals 16 residues. DNA for the CDR3: TGTGCCAGCAGCACGCTTATGGGTTCCGGGGCCAACGTCCTGACTTTC. Translated, it gives CASSTLMGSGANVLTF.

The rearrangement joins TRBV29-1 to TRBJ2-7; 8 bases are a match to TRBD2. J was trimmed by 4 bases and V by 4 bases; bases with no gene match: 6. This CDR3 has 13 residues. Germline loops: CDR1 SQVTM, CDR2 ANQGSEA. CDR3 bases: TGCAGCGTTGCGGCGGGGGGACCATACGAGCAGTACTTC. This encodes CSVAAGGPYEQYF.

The CDR3: CASSPLPSQPQHF. In DNA, the CDR3 is TGTGCCAGCTCACCATTACCCAGCCAGCCCCAGCATTTT. V usage is TRBV18 and J usage is TRBJ1-5; D is uncertain. In germline, CDR1 is KGHSH, CDR2 LQKENI. The V end lost 2 bases, the J end lost 7 bases, and 9 bases lay between the germline ends. The CDR3 contains 13 residues.

J is TRBJ2-7 and V is TRBV2; 7 bases align to TRBD2. In germline, CDR1 is SNHLY, CDR2 FYNNEI. V was pared by 4 bases and J by 4 bases, with 25 bases of the junction left unmatched. The CDR3 has 20 residues. The CDR3 spells CASSGNPSGRFDRPFYEQYF. The CDR3 DNA reads TGTGCCAGCAGTGGGAATCCTAGCGGTCGCTTTGACCGACCTTTTTACGAGCAGTACTTC.

The gene calls are TRBV4-3 and TRBJ1-6; D unresolved. Trimming cost V 1 base and J 6 bases, with 7 bases left between them. Germline V lookup: CDR1 LGHNA, CDR2 YSLEER. The CDR3 spans 14 residues. The CDR3: CASSQGAFNSPLHF. The CDR3, as DNA: TGCGCCAGCAGCCAAGGTGCCTTTAATTCACCCCTCCACTTT.

This rearrangement joins TRBV12-5 to TRBJ2-7, with TRBD1 identical over 7 bases. V lost 5 bases to trimming and J lost 7 bases; unmatched junction nucleotides: 11. The CDR3 is 14 amino acids. Per the germline V gene, CDR1 is LGHNT and CDR2 is FRNRAP. The CDR3 nucleotides are TGTGCTAGTGGTGTCGCCCGGGACAGTAGGGAGCAGTACTTC. Amino acid sequence: CASGVARDSREQYF.

The chain uses TRBV5-6 and TRBJ2-7, with no clear D. Germline-derived CDR1 and CDR2 are SGHDT and YYEEEE. V was clipped by 4 bases and J by 6 bases, with 23 bases between them. There are 16 residues in the CDR3. The CDR3: CASSPPGGHRHREQYF. CDR3 coding DNA: TGTGCCAGCAGCCCCCCGGGTGGCCACCGCCACCGCGAGCAGTACTTC.

This clone showed up just a few times. The chain recombines TRBV7-9 with TRBJ2-7; 8 bases are a match to TRBD2. Germline V CDR1 and CDR2: SEHNR, FQNEAQ (reference sequence). This CDR3 contains 13 residues. The J segment lost 6 bases and the V segment lost 3 bases, leaving 4 bases of the junction unmatched. The DNA for the CDR3 is TGTGCCAGCAGCTTCGGCGGGGGGCGCGAGCAGTACTTC. As protein: CASSFGGGREQYF. The full variable domain, completed using reference TRBV7-9 and TRBJ2-7, is DTGVSQNPRHKITKRGQNVTFRCDPISEHNRLYWYRQTLGQGPEFLTYFQNEAQLEKSRLLSDRFSAERPKGSFSTLEIQRTEQGDSAMYLCASSFGGGREQYFGPGTRLTVT.

The chain is built from TRBV7-6 and TRBJ1-1, with 12 bases identical to TRBD1. Unmatched junction bases numbered 10, after V lost 6 bases and J lost 5 bases. CDR1 and CDR2 from the germline V gene are SGHVS and FNYEAQ. This CDR3 spans 16 amino acids. The CDR3 region is CASSNTRDRGRTEAFF. The CDR3 DNA sequence: TGTGCCAGCAGTAATACCCGGGACAGGGGGCGGACTGAAGCTTTCTTT.

The chain joins TRBV6-5 to TRBJ2-3; D unclear. Trimming shortened V by 0 bases and J by 7 bases, and 8 bases separated the two germline ends. This CDR3 spans 13 amino acids. The V gene's germline CDR1 is MNHEY and CDR2 SVGAGI. DNA for the CDR3: TGTGCCAGCAGTTACTCAAGGGCGTATACGCAGTATTTT. This codes for CASSYSRAYTQYF.

With respect to this clone: Because the CDR3 is missing its conserved closing phenylalanine or tryptophan, this is likely a read error. The DNA is left out, because the CDR3 cannot be placed on it with certainty; the CDR3 is given as TCRdb lists it. The rearrangement links TRBV6-5 to TRBJ2-3; the tabulated D call, TRBD2, remains unverified against the DNA. Germline CDR1 is MNHEY and CDR2 is SVGAGI. The CDR3 spans 13 residues, counting both ends. The CDR3 loop is CASFPPGGGPGWY.